The T cell receptor beta chain under discussion was sequenced for a study of cytomegalovirus exposure and HLA in healthy donors. Whole-study results and caveats: In a later analysis, common viral pathogens appeared linked to several of the most significant clusters. Cytomegalovirus association was assigned to about 150 TCR beta chains.

Germline CDR1 MNHEY, CDR2 SMNVEV (reference sequence). The CDR3 consists of 13 residues. The V end was cut by 4 bases, the J end by 0 bases, with 6 bases between. The PCR ran on 60 Vbeta and 13 Jbeta primers. Libraries were prepared by immunoSEQ multiplex PCR; TCRdb keeps only in-frame clonotypes and omits some of them. The repertoire table contains 90,000 to 150,000 clones. As regards this clone: Its cognate antigen is unknown.

The source is a young man in good health and CMV-seronegative. The rearrangement joins TRBV27 to TRBJ2-5; D gene ambiguous. Input material: PBMCs. CDR3 sequence reads: CASSSSYQETQYF. The CDR3 DNA follows: TGTGCCAGCAGTTCCTCGTACCAAGAGACCCAGTACTTC.